This T cell receptor beta chain stems from a study of CD8 T cells in Susac syndrome. It was with random hexamers that about 0.45 to 1 ug RNA was reverse transcribed. TCRdb re-called the immunoSEQ multiplex PCR reads through MiXCR, storing one row per CDR3 protein. Found here are 150,000 or so distinct CDR3 sequences, approximately 95% of them singletons; the top ten hold roughly 0.12%. Definite or probable Susac syndrome was diagnosed using recently defined diagnostic criteria. The V gene's germline CDR1 is MGHRA and CDR2 YSYEKL. The length of the CDR3 is 14 residues. V gave up 0 bases and J gave up 5 bases, with 11 bases separating them.

The V and J genes are TRBV4-1 and TRBJ2-7; D possibly corresponds to TRBD1 (6 bases). The sequencing sample was made of CD4+ T cells from PBMCs. The clonotype comes from a human donor with Susac syndrome. CDR3 DNA sequence: TGCGCCAGCAGCCAAGATCCCCACAGGGACGAGCAGTACTTC. Translation gives CASSQDPHRDEQYF.